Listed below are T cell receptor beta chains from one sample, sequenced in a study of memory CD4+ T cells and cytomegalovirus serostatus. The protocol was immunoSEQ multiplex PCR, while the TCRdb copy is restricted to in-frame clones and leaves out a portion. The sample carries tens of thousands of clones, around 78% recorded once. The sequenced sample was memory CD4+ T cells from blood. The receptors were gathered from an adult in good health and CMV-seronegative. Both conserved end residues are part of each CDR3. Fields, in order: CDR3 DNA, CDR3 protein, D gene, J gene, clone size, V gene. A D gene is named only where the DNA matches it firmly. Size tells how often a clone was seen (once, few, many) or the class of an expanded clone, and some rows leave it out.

DNA: TGTGCCAGCACACCATCGAACACTGAAGCTTTCTTT; CDR3: CASTPSNTEAFF; D: NA; J: TRBJ1-1; size: NA; V: TRBV6-1
DNA: TGTGCCAGCAGGTCGGCGGACAGGGAGACCCAGTACTTC; CDR3: CASRSADRETQYF; D: TRBD1; J: TRBJ2-5; size: NA; V: TRBV5-4
DNA: TGTGCCAGCAGTCGAACGACGGTTGAAGCTTTCTTT; CDR3: CASSRTTVEAFF; D: NA; J: TRBJ1-1; size: NA; V: TRBV28
DNA: TGTGCCAGCAGACGACAGGAAGAAGGCAATCAGCCCCAGCATTTT; CDR3: CASRRQEEGNQPQHF; D: NA; J: TRBJ1-5; size: NA; V: TRBV7-4
DNA: TGTGCCTGGTCCGCGGTCTATAATTCACCCCTCCACTTT; CDR3: CAWSAVYNSPLHF; D: NA; J: TRBJ1-6; size: NA; V: TRBV30
DNA: TGTGCCAGCAGCTTAGTACCGGGAGCGGGCTACACCTTC; CDR3: CASSLVPGAGYTF; D: NA; J: TRBJ1-2; size: few; V: TRBV7-9
DNA: TGTGCCTGGAGTCATCGGGACAGGGGAGTCTATGGCTACACCTTC; CDR3: CAWSHRDRGVYGYTF; D: TRBD1; J: TRBJ1-2; size: NA; V: TRBV30
DNA: TGTGCCAGCAAAAGCCCAAGGGGCGAAGGACAGCCCCAGCATTTT; CDR3: CASKSPRGEGQPQHF; D: NA; J: TRBJ1-5; size: NA; V: TRBV6-1
DNA: TGTGCCAGCAGCCAAGAAGGCTCGGAGACCCAGTACTTC; CDR3: CASSQEGSETQYF; D: NA; J: TRBJ2-5; size: NA; V: TRBV4-2
DNA: TGTGCCAGCAGCCCTACTAGGAGTTCGTTCTACGAGCAGTACTTC; CDR3: CASSPTRSSFYEQYF; D: NA; J: TRBJ2-7; size: NA; V: TRBV6-6
DNA: TGTGCCAGCAGCGAGACAGGGAACATTCAGTACTTC; CDR3: CASSETGNIQYF; D: TRBD1; J: TRBJ2-4; size: NA; V: TRBV2
DNA: TGTGCCAGCAGAGACCAGGGCGACAGTCAGCCCCAGCATTTT; CDR3: CASRDQGDSQPQHF; D: NA; J: TRBJ1-5; size: NA; V: TRBV6-6
DNA: TGTGCCAGCATAAGTGACCCCTATAATTCACCCCTCCACTTT; CDR3: CASISDPYNSPLHF; D: NA; J: TRBJ1-6; size: NA; V: TRBV6-1
DNA: TGTGCCATCAGTGAGCCAAATCCGGGGGAGGGGGGTACGGAGCCCCAGCATTTT; CDR3: CAISEPNPGEGGTEPQHF; D: NA; J: TRBJ1-5; size: NA; V: TRBV10-3
DNA: TGCAGCGTTGGGCAGGGAGACTATGGCTACACCTTC; CDR3: CSVGQGDYGYTF; D: NA; J: TRBJ1-2; size: once; V: TRBV29-1
DNA: TGTGCCAGCAGCCCCTCTAGAGGCGGGGAGCTGTTTTTT; CDR3: CASSPSRGGELFF; D: NA; J: TRBJ2-2; size: NA; V: TRBV14
DNA: TGCAGCGTTGGGGGCCCAGAGACCCAGTACTTC; CDR3: CSVGGPETQYF; D: NA; J: TRBJ2-5; size: NA; V: TRBV29-1
DNA: TGCGCCAGCAGCCTCCAGACAGGGAACACTGAAGCTTTCTTT; CDR3: CASSLQTGNTEAFF; D: NA; J: TRBJ1-1; size: NA; V: TRBV5-1
DNA: TGTGCCACCTCCGGGGACAGAAACACTGAAGCTTTCTTT; CDR3: CATSGDRNTEAFF; D: TRBD1; J: TRBJ1-1; size: NA; V: TRBV7-2
DNA: TGTGCCAGCAGTTTGGCCCGGGCAGGTCAGCCCCAGCATTTT; CDR3: CASSLARAGQPQHF; D: NA; J: TRBJ1-5; size: NA; V: TRBV28
DNA: TGTGCCAGCACCCCCGGTGGAGATACGCAGTATTTT; CDR3: CASTPGGDTQYF; D: NA; J: TRBJ2-3; size: NA; V: TRBV7-2
DNA: TGTGCCAGCAGCTTAGACAGGGCGTGGAGTGGCTACACCTTC; CDR3: CASSLDRAWSGYTF; D: NA; J: TRBJ1-2; size: NA; V: TRBV11-2
DNA: TGTGCCAGCAGTGAGGGGTATAGCAATCAGCCCCAGCATTTT; CDR3: CASSEGYSNQPQHF; D: NA; J: TRBJ1-5; size: NA; V: TRBV2
DNA: TGTGCCAGCAGCACTCGGACAGGGAATAAGTTCTTC; CDR3: CASSTRTGNKFF; D: TRBD1; J: TRBJ2-1; size: NA; V: TRBV7-8
DNA: TGTGCCAGCAGCGTGAACAGGGGGCCCTTCGAGCAGTACTTC; CDR3: CASSVNRGPFEQYF; D: TRBD1; J: TRBJ2-7; size: NA; V: TRBV5-6
DNA: TGCGCCAGCAGCTTTGGGGAGTGGGAGACCCAGTACTTC; CDR3: CASSFGEWETQYF; D: NA; J: TRBJ2-5; size: NA; V: TRBV5-1
DNA: TGTGCCAGCATGACCTTGCGGGGGGAAGAGACCCAGTACTTC; CDR3: CASMTLRGEETQYF; D: TRBD2; J: TRBJ2-5; size: NA; V: TRBV2
DNA: TGTGCCACCCCAAAGGGGGGGCCAGATACGCAGTATTTT; CDR3: CATPKGGPDTQYF; D: NA; J: TRBJ2-3; size: few; V: TRBV25-1
DNA: TGTGCCAGCAGCCAAGAAATCGGAGGGAGGGCTGGAAACACCATATATTTT; CDR3: CASSQEIGGRAGNTIYF; D: NA; J: TRBJ1-3; size: NA; V: TRBV4-2
DNA: TGTGCCAGCAGTCGGGACAGGGTAGAGACCCAGTACTTC; CDR3: CASSRDRVETQYF; D: TRBD1; J: TRBJ2-5; size: NA; V: TRBV2
DNA: TGCGCCAGCAGCTTGGGGACTAGCGAAGAGACCCAGTACTTC; CDR3: CASSLGTSEETQYF; D: TRBD2; J: TRBJ2-5; size: NA; V: TRBV5-1
DNA: TGTGCCAGCAGCCCGCGGATTGCAACTAATGAAAAACTGTTTTTT; CDR3: CASSPRIATNEKLFF; D: NA; J: TRBJ1-4; size: NA; V: TRBV2
DNA: TGTGCCAGCAGCGTAGGCCAGGCGTACTCTGGAAACACCATATATTTT; CDR3: CASSVGQAYSGNTIYF; D: NA; J: TRBJ1-3; size: NA; V: TRBV9
DNA: TGTGCCAGCTCACCCCCGTTAGGGCGCGCAGATACGCAGTATTTT; CDR3: CASSPPLGRADTQYF; D: NA; J: TRBJ2-3; size: few; V: TRBV18
DNA: TGTGCCAGCAGCTGGGGTTTGGATGGCTACACCTTC; CDR3: CASSWGLDGYTF; D: NA; J: TRBJ1-2; size: NA; V: TRBV11-2
DNA: TGCAGCGTGGGGTTACACAAAGAGACCCAGTACTTC; CDR3: CSVGLHKETQYF; D: NA; J: TRBJ2-5; size: NA; V: TRBV29-1
DNA: TGTGCCAGCAGCCTGGACATGAACACTGAAGCTTTCTTT; CDR3: CASSLDMNTEAFF; D: NA; J: TRBJ1-1; size: NA; V: TRBV11-2
DNA: TGTGCCAGCAGTGCCCAGGGGGGCACTGAAGCTTTCTTT; CDR3: CASSAQGGTEAFF; D: TRBD1; J: TRBJ1-1; size: NA; V: TRBV6-1
DNA: TGTGCCAGCTCACCACTACCGACGTCGAATCAGCCCCAGCATTTT; CDR3: CASSPLPTSNQPQHF; D: NA; J: TRBJ1-5; size: few; V: TRBV18
DNA: TGTGCCACCCGGGGGGCGGGGGGGAACTACGAGCAGTACTTC; CDR3: CATRGAGGNYEQYF; D: TRBD2; J: TRBJ2-7; size: NA; V: TRBV7-2